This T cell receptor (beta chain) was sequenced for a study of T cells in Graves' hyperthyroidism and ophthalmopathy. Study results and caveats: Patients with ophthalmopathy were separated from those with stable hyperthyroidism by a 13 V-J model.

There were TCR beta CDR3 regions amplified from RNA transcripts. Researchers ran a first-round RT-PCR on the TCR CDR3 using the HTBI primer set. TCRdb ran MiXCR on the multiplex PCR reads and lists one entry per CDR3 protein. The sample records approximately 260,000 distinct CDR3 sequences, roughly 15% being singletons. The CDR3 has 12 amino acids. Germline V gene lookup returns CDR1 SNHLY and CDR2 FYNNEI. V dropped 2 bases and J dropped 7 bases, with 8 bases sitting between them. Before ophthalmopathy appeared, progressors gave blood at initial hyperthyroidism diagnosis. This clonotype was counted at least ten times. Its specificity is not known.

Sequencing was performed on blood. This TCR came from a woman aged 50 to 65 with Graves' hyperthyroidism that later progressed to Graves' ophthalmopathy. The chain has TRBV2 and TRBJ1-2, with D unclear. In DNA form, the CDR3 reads TGTGCCAGCAGTGAAAACTACGCTGGCTACACCTTC. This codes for CASSENYAGYTF.